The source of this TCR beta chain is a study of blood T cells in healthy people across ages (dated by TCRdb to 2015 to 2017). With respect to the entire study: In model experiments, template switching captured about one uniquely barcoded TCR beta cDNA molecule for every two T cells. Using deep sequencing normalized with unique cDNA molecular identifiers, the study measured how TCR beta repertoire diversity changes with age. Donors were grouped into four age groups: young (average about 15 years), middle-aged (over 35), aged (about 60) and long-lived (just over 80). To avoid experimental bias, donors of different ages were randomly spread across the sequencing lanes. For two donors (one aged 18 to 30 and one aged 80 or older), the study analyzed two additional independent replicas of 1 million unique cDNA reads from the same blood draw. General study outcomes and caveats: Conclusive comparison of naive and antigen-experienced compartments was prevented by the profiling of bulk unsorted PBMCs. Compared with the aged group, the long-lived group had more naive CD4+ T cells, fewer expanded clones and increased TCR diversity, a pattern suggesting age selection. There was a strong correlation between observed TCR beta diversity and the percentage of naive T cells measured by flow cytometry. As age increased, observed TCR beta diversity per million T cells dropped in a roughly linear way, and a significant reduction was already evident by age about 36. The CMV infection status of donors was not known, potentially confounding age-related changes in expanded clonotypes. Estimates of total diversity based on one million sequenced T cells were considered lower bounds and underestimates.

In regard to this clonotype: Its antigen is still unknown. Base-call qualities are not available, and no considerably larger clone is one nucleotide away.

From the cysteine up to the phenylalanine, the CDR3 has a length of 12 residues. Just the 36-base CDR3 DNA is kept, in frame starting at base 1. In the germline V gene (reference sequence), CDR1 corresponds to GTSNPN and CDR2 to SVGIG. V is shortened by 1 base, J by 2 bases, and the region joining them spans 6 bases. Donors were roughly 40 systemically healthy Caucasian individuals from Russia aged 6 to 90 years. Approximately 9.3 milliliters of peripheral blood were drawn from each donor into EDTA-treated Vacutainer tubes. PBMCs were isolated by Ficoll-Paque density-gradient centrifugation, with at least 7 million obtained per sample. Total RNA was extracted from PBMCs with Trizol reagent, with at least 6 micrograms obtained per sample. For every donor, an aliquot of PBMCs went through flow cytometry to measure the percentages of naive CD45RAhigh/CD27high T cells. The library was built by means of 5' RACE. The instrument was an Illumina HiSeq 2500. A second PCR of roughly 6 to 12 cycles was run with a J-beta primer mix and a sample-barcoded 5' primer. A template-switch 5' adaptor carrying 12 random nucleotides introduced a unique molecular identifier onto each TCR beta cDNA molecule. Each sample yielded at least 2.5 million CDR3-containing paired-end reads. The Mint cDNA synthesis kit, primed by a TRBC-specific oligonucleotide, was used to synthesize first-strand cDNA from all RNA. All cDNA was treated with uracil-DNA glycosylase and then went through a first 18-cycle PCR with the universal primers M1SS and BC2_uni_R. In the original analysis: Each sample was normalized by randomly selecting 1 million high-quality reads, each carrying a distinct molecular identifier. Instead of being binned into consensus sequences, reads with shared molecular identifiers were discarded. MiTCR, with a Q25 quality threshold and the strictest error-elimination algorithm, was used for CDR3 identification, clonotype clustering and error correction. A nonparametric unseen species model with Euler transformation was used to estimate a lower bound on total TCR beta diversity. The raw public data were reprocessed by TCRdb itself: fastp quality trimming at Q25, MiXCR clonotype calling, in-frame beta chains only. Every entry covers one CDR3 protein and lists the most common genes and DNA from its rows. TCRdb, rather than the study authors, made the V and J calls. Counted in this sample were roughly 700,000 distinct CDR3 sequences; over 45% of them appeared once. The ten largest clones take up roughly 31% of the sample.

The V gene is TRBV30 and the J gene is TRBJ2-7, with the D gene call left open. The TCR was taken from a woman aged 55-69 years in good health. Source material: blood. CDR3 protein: CAWSESAYEQYF. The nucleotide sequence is TGTGCCTGGAGTGAGAGCGCCTACGAGCAGTACTTC.